This T cell receptor (beta chain) emerged from a study of post-analysis software for immune sequencing data. Study-level findings and limits: Among four to six TRBV segments more frequent in patients than controls were TRBV5-6, TRBV5-1 and TRBV20-1.

Germline trimming cut 6 bases from V and 7 bases from J; bases unmatched to any gene: 11. Germline loops: CDR1 DFQATT, CDR2 SNEGSKA (reference sequence). The CDR3 totals 14 residues. This clonotype was seen more than once but under ten times. As yet, its antigen is unknown. Unique-molecular-identifier-tagged TCR beta cDNA libraries were used. Each CDR3 protein gets one entry after TCRdb re-called the PCR reads with MiXCR. This table holds about 820,000 distinct CDR3 sequences, approximately 53% found once. The sample was blood. The chain links TRBV20-1 to TRBJ2-4; 8 nucleotides agree with TRBD2. The sequence came from a girl between 5 and 17 years old with multiple sclerosis. The chain's CDR3 is CSAPGAGGRNIQYF. Written as DNA, the CDR3 is TGCAGTGCCCCAGGGGCGGGGGGCAGGAACATTCAGTACTTC.